This TCR beta chain was captured by sequencing in a study of CD8+CD57+ T cells in acquired aplastic anemia. Overall study: Mean DNA quantity obtained from sorted CD4+ and CD8+ cells was approximately 3 ug. Whole-study results and caveats: Comparison of patients with controls identified approximately 28 shared CD8+ CDR3 sequences.

According to the study, genomic DNA was the template for TCR beta VDJ and CDR3 profiling. TCRdb independently ran MiXCR on the reads; one entry per CDR3 protein. The sample records about 100,000 distinct CDR3 sequences, 40% to 60% being singletons. On this clonotype itself: Its antigen is still unknown.

Trimming left V 5 bases short and J 1 base short, with 9 bases between. The CDR3 sequence is 13 residues long. The germline V gene has CDR1 SGHTA and CDR2 FQGNSA. The genes are TRBV7-2 and TRBJ2-7; D uncertain. The TCR was taken from a human donor in good health, serving as a control. The sample consisted of sorted CD4+, CD8+, or CD8+CD57+ T cells (not recorded which) from PBMCs. CDR3 sequence (DNA): TGTGCCAGCAGCCCCCCCCCGTCCTACGAGCAGTACTTC. Translated: CASSPPPSYEQYF.